The 16 T cell receptor beta chains listed next were all sequenced from one sample in a study of Ad26.COV2.S vaccination and SARS-CoV-2 variants. The repertoire was sequenced with immunoSEQ multiplex PCR; TCRdb's copy has only in-frame clones and lacks some. The table records approximately 240,000 clones, around 87% of them present only once. Treatment meaning: 15 to 20 received Ad26.COV2.S at low or high dose, single or two shots; several received placebo; per-sample allocation not given. Following the first vaccine or placebo injection, samples were taken on day 63. Material: peripheral blood, obtained in a trial of Ad26.COV2.S vaccine versus placebo. These receptors all come from a person aged 18-65 years who received the Ad26.COV2.S COVID-19 vaccine or a placebo.

This sequence joins TRBV18 and TRBJ1-4; the D is unclear. The CDR3 runs 15 residues. Trimming took off 3 bases at V and 0 bases at J, with 8 bases between the two ends. CDR1 is KGHSH, CDR2 LQKENI, per germline. The CDR3 here is CASSPSVATNEKLFF. The CDR3 DNA follows: TGTGCCAGCTCACCTTCGGTTGCAACTAATGAAAAACTGTTTTTT.

This clone is a singleton in its sample. The chain carries TRBV15 and TRBJ2-5; 9 bases are a match to TRBD1. The CDR3 totals 16 residues. V dropped 2 bases and J dropped 3; count of bases not matched to a gene: 7. CDR1 LNHNV and CDR2 YYDKDF come from the germline V gene (reference sequence). The CDR3 spells CATSRPGQGIKETQYF. As DNA, the CDR3 is TGTGCCACCAGCAGACCGGGACAGGGTATAAAAGAGACCCAGTACTTC.

The chain joins TRBV2 to TRBJ2-2, with 10 positions matching TRBD1. Germline CDR1 SNHLY, CDR2 FYNNEI. CDR3 size: 16 residues. V gave up 6 bases and J gave up 7 bases; unmatched junction bases: 11. The CDR3 loop is CASRKTGTGVHGELFF. The CDR3 nucleotides read TGTGCCAGCAGAAAAACCGGGACAGGGGTTCACGGGGAGCTGTTTTTT.

V is TRBV30 and J is TRBJ2-7; 9 bases match TRBD1. Germline V gene data show CDR1 as GTSNPN and CDR2 as SVGIG (reference sequence). Trimming cost V 3 bases and J 2 bases; bases outside gene matches: 8. The length of the CDR3 is 15 residues. Here the CDR3 reads CAWRIPGQGAYEQYF. The CDR3 nucleotides read TGTGCCTGGAGGATACCGGGACAGGGAGCCTACGAGCAGTACTTC.

The rearrangement links TRBV21-1 to TRBJ2-7; the table gives TRBD1 as D, unverified against the DNA. TRBV21-1 is designated a pseudogene. The CDR3 spans 14 residues. The CDR3 here is CASSKQGVHYEQYF. For the CDR3, the DNA is TGTGCCAGCAGCAAACAGGGGGTCCACTACGAGCAGTACTTC.

The V gene is TRBV27, the J gene TRBJ2-4; tentative D call: TRBD2 (5 bases). Germline CDR1 is MNHEY and CDR2 is SMNVEV (reference sequence). The V gene lost 6 bases and the J gene lost 0 bases, with 6 bases spanning the gap. The CDR3 is made up of 13 amino acids. The CDR3 DNA reads as TGTGCCAGCAGGGAGGTAGCCAAAAACATTCAGTACTTC. The encoded protein is CASREVAKNIQYF.

This clone came up a few times. The chain carries TRBV27 and TRBJ2-1, with 10 bases aligning to TRBD1. Germline CDR1 MNHEY, CDR2 SMNVEV (reference sequence). V lost 3 bases to trimming and J lost 3 bases; unmatched junction nucleotides: 2. The CDR3 loop spans 15 amino acids. This CDR3 is CASSLDRGSYNEQFF. In nucleotides, the CDR3 is TGTGCCAGCAGTTTGGACAGGGGGAGCTACAATGAGCAGTTCTTC.

This chain links TRBV3-1 (or the pseudogene TRBV3-2) with TRBJ2-5; 10 bases line up with TRBD1. CDR3 length equals 17 residues. V dropped 1 base and J dropped 5; count of bases not matched to a gene: 10. Per germline, CDR1 LGHDT and CDR2 YNNKEL (reference sequence). This CDR3 reads CASSQGWRQGAKETQYF. As DNA, the CDR3 is TGTGCCAGCAGCCAAGGTTGGAGACAGGGGGCCAAGGAGACCCAGTACTTC.

This clone has more than one count but fewer than ten. The genes are TRBV28 and TRBJ1-5; possible D gene TRBD1, 5 bases. CDR3 length: 14 amino acids. V lost 2 bases and J lost 7, with 12 bases in between. Per germline, CDR1 MDHEN and CDR2 SYDVKM. The CDR3 protein is CASSLGGYGQPQHF. For the CDR3, the DNA is TGTGCCAGCAGTTTAGGGGGGTATGGCCAGCCCCAGCATTTT.

The rearrangement joins TRBV19 to TRBJ1-5; 9 nucleotides align to TRBD1. With V trimmed by 6 bases and J by 6 bases, 12 bases remained unmatched. The length of the CDR3 is 16 residues. Germline CDR1 is LNHDA and CDR2 is SQIVND (reference sequence). In DNA, the CDR3 is TGTGCCAGTAGATCATGGGAGGACAGGGGCGGTCAGCCCCAGCATTTT. It specifies CASRSWEDRGGQPQHF. The full variable domain, in which reference TRBV19 and TRBJ1-5 provide the parts outside the CDR3, is DGGITQSPKYLFRKEGQNVTLSCEQNLNHDAMYWYRQDPGQGLRLIYYSQIVNDFQKGDIAEGYSVSREKKESFPLTVTSAQKNPTAFYLCASRSWEDRGGQPQHFGDGTRLSIL.

The rearrangement links TRBV6-2 or TRBV6-3 to TRBJ1-2; a possible D gene is TRBD1 (5 bases). Trimming took 7 bases from V and 4 from J, leaving 19 bases between them. The length of the CDR3 is 15 residues. Looked up from germline, CDR1 is MNHEY and CDR2 is SVGEGT. For the CDR3, the DNA is TGTGCCAGCACCCCCCGGGGGGGTTTCTCCTATGGCTACACCTTC. It codes for CASTPRGGFSYGYTF.

The rearrangement uses TRBV4-1 and TRBJ2-3; D call uncertain. The CDR3 consists of 13 residues. The V and J ends lost 1 base and 6 bases respectively, with 8 bases between them. Germline V gives CDR1 MGHRA, CDR2 YSYEKL. In nucleotides, the CDR3 is TGCGCCAGCAGCCAAGTCCAGGCCGATACGCAGTATTTT. Translated: CASSQVQADTQYF.

The CDR3 coding sequence is TGTGCCAGCAGCTCTGGCTGGGACAGCTCCTACAATGAGCAGTTCTTC. Residues: CASSSGWDSSYNEQFF. This chain connects TRBV7-8 to TRBJ2-1, with 7 bases identical to TRBD1. CDR1 is SGHVS and CDR2 is FQNEAQ in the germline V gene. V gave up 4 bases and J gave up 0 bases; unmatched junction bases: 6. The CDR3 is 16 amino acids.

V usage is TRBV5-4 and J usage is TRBJ2-1; a weak D match, TRBD2 (6 bases). V was shortened by 3 bases and J by 0 bases, with 13 bases between the two germline ends. The germline gives CDR1 SGHNT, CDR2 YYREEE (reference sequence). This CDR3 is built from 16 residues. The CDR3 loop is CASSSMGGISYNEQFF. The CDR3 nucleotides read TGTGCCAGCAGCTCTATGGGGGGAATCTCCTACAATGAGCAGTTCTTC.

This chain joins TRBV28 and TRBJ2-5; 8 positions match TRBD1. This CDR3 has 15 residues. Germline values: CDR1 MDHEN, CDR2 SYDVKM. V lost 3 bases, J lost 2 bases, and 5 bases stayed unmatched. The CDR3 here is CASSFGQGTQETQYF. CDR3 nucleotide sequence: TGTGCCAGCAGTTTCGGACAGGGAACTCAAGAGACCCAGTACTTC.

This clone was seen only a few times. V usage is TRBV7-3 and J usage is TRBJ2-2; D gene uncertain. There are 14 residues in the CDR3. The ends were cut back, 7 bases at V and 7 bases at J, with 16 bases in the middle. Germline-derived CDR1 and CDR2 are SGHTA and FQGTGA. The CDR3 bases are TGTGCCAGCAAAAAGGAGCCTCTAGGCGGGGAGCTGTTTTTT. The encoded protein is CASKKEPLGGELFF.